The T cell receptor (beta chain) under discussion was sequenced for a study of T cell changes during pregnancy in multiple sclerosis. V dropped 2 bases and J dropped 2 bases, with 10 bases sitting between them. CDR1 and CDR2 from the germline V gene are GTSNPN and SVGIG (reference sequence). CDR3 length equals 14 residues. TCRdb's table, derived via immunoSEQ multiplex PCR, lists solely in-frame clones and lacks some. The sample consists of tens of thousands of clones, just under 95% of them appearing once. The chain joins TRBV30 to TRBJ1-5; D not resolved. Specimen: peripheral blood, collected in the second trimester of pregnancy. The TCR sequence derives from a female donor with multiple sclerosis, enrolled in a pregnancy study. CDR3 nucleotides: TGTGCCTGGAGTTTGCGCGGGCGCAATCAGCCCCAGCATTTT. Its protein product is CAWSLRGRNQPQHF. The variable domain in full, completed from reference TRBV30 and TRBJ1-5, reads SQTIHQWPATLVQPVGSPLSLECTVEGTSNPNLYWYRQAAGRGLQLLFYSVGIGQISSEVPQNLSASRPQDRQFILSSKKLLLSDSGFYLCAWSLRGRNQPQHFGDGTRLSIL.